This passage covers 27 T cell receptor beta chains from one sample sequenced in a study of blood T cell repertoires in COVID-19 (dated by TCRdb to about 2020). The library came from the immunoSEQ multiplex PCR assay. In TCRdb, the immuneACCESS table is reduced to in-frame sequences with V and J assigned. These tables do not hold every clone; where another copy was compared, an unresolved V gene accounts for under half, and the others remain unexplained. The sample data list 65,000 to 90,000 clones, and nearly 90% of these were observed just once. Together, the top ten hold 8% to 9.5% of the sample. The sequenced sample was peripheral blood. All receptors derive from a man in his forties or fifties with acute or convalescent COVID-19.

This clone was observed a single time. An end of the junction does not agree with germline; a read error may underlie this. The chain recombines TRBV30 with TRBJ2-7, with 8 bases identical to TRBD1. The CDR3 is made up of 14 amino acids. Germline assignment: CDR1 GTSNPN and CDR2 SVGIG (reference sequence). CDR3 bases: TGTGCCGGGAGTGGAATTAAACAGGGGGGAGAGCAGTACTTC. Translated: CAGSGIKQGGEQYF.

The chain links TRBV6-6 to TRBJ2-5; the D gene is possibly TRBD2 (6 bases). Germline assignment: CDR1 MNHNY and CDR2 SVGAGI (reference sequence). There are 13 residues in the CDR3. V was trimmed by 4 bases and J by 4 bases, leaving 10 bases between them. The CDR3 spells CASSSLGGETQYF. The CDR3 nucleotides read TGTGCCAGCAGTTCATTGGGGGGAGAGACCCAGTACTTC.

The chain joins TRBV2 to TRBJ2-3; 10 bases line up with TRBD1. CDR1 is SNHLY, CDR2 FYNNEI, per germline. The CDR3 runs to 14 residues. With 5 bases clipped from V and 2 bases from J, the junction kept 1 base outside the gene matches. The CDR3: CASSRQGATDTQYF. Written as DNA, the CDR3 is TGTGCCAGCAGTCGACAGGGGGCCACAGATACGCAGTATTTT.

This rearrangement joins TRBV9 to TRBJ2-2; no definite D call. Trimming cost V 0 bases and J 5 bases, with 11 bases left between them. Germline CDR1 and CDR2: SGDLS and YYNGEE. This CDR3 contains 15 residues. DNA for the CDR3: TGTGCCAGCAGCGTAGCATCGAGCCTTACCGGGGAGCTGTTTTTT. It specifies CASSVASSLTGELFF. Full variable domain (missing parts from reference TRBV9 and TRBJ2-2): DSGVTQTPKHLITATGQRVTLRCSPRSGDLSVYWYQQSLDQGLQFLIQYYNGEERAKGNILERFSAQQFPDLHSELNLSSLELGDSALYFCASSVASSLTGELFFGEGSRLTVL.

This rearrangement joins TRBV7-2 to TRBJ2-5; weak D call: TRBD2 (5 bases). CDR3 length equals 14 residues. Germline V gene lookup returns CDR1 SGHTA and CDR2 FQGNSA. V was pared by 1 base and J by 2 bases, with 8 bases between. CDR3 sequence: CASSLVPGQETQYF. CDR3 nucleotide sequence: TGTGCCAGCAGCTTAGTTCCGGGACAAGAGACCCAGTACTTC.

The rearrangement links TRBV12-3 or TRBV12-4 to TRBJ2-5; no clear D. CDR3 length: 13 residues. Between the trimmed V and J ends, which lost 4 bases and 2 bases, there was a span of 8 bases. CDR3: CASSYVTQETQYF. The CDR3 nucleotides are TGTGCCAGCAGTTATGTGACACAAGAGACCCAGTACTTC.

CDR3 DNA: TGTGCCAGCAGCTCACAGGCTCAGTTATCACCCCTCCACTTT. Protein product: CASSSQAQLSPLHF. The chain carries TRBV7-9 and TRBJ1-6; D might be TRBD1 (5 bases). The length of the CDR3 is 14 residues. Trimming cost V 4 bases and J 10 bases, with 14 bases left between them. Germline CDR1 is SEHNR and CDR2 is FQNEAQ (reference sequence).

Regarding this clone: In the same sample, other DNA sequences code for this CDR3. The chain carries TRBV5-4 and TRBJ1-2; 7 bases align to TRBD1. From germline, CDR1 is SGHNT and CDR2 YYREEE (reference sequence). Trimming cost V 0 bases and J 4 bases; bases outside gene matches: 3. The CDR3 runs to 14 residues. The CDR3 DNA reads TGTGCCAGCAGCTTGGCAGGGGGTAGCTATGGCTACACCTTC. Translation: CASSLAGGSYGYTF.

For the CDR3, the DNA is TGCAGCGTTGTTGGGCACTTCAACACTGAAGCTTTCTTT. It translates to CSVVGHFNTEAFF. J is TRBJ1-1 and V is TRBV29-1, with D unresolved. CDR1 is SQVTM, CDR2 ANQGSEA, per germline. V dropped 4 bases and J dropped 2 bases, with 11 bases sitting between them. The CDR3 length is 13 residues.

The chain is built from TRBV5-1 and TRBJ2-6; perhaps TRBD2 as D (5 bases). Trimming took off 0 bases at V and 6 bases at J, with 19 bases between the two ends. This CDR3 is built from 18 residues. CDR1 and CDR2 (germline): SGHRS, YFSETQ. This CDR3 reads CASSLGFGRPGMANVLTF. The CDR3 nucleotides are TGCGCCAGCAGCTTGGGTTTTGGGAGACCGGGAATGGCCAACGTCCTGACTTTC.

This chain links TRBV5-1 with TRBJ2-5, with TRBD1 as a possible D gene (6 bases). V was trimmed by 7 bases and J by 4 bases, leaving 17 bases between them. From germline, CDR1 is SGHRS and CDR2 YFSETQ. The CDR3 runs 14 residues. The CDR3 spells CASRAGVSRETQYF. The CDR3 bases are TGCGCCAGCCGGGCAGGGGTCTCGAGAGAGACCCAGTACTTC.

This chain links TRBV6-5 with TRBJ1-1, with 9 bases that match TRBD1. This CDR3 comprises 15 residues. V was pared by 5 bases and J by 4 bases, with 8 bases of the junction left unmatched. CDR1 is MNHEY, CDR2 SVGAGI, per germline. This CDR3 is CASSTQGALVTEAFF. As DNA, the CDR3 is TGTGCCAGCAGTACACAGGGGGCTCTGGTCACTGAAGCTTTCTTT.

The rearrangement joins TRBV25-1 to TRBJ1-5; weak D call: TRBD1 (5 bases). CDR1 MGHDK and CDR2 SYGVNS come from the germline V gene. V gave up 4 bases and J gave up 7 bases, with 14 bases separating them. The CDR3 length is 14 residues. The CDR3 DNA reads TGTGCCAGCAGTGGGCAGGGCCCCTTCCAGCCCCAGCATTTT. Protein sequence: CASSGQGPFQPQHF.

The chain couples TRBV14 to TRBJ1-4; no reliable D call. Trimming stripped 0 bases from V and 8 bases from J, with 13 bases between. The CDR3 totals 15 residues. Germline assignment: CDR1 SGHDN and CDR2 FVKESK. The CDR3 DNA reads as TGTGCCAGCAGCCAAGATCTCCGTGGCGGGGAAAAACTGTTTTTT. It specifies CASSQDLRGGEKLFF.

The CDR3 protein is CASSPLDRGLGNEQFF. The DNA of the CDR3 is TGTGCCAGCTCACCACTGGACAGGGGTTTGGGGAATGAGCAGTTCTTC. The rearrangement joins TRBV18 to TRBJ2-1; 9 bases agree with TRBD1. The CDR3 has 16 amino acids. From germline, CDR1 is KGHSH and CDR2 LQKENI. J was trimmed by 7 bases and V by 1 base; bases with no gene match: 8.

The CDR3, as DNA: TGTGCCAGCCCGCGGGACGGGACCCGCTCTGGAAACACCATATATTTT. It specifies CASPRDGTRSGNTIYF. The chain couples TRBV18 to TRBJ1-3; tentatively, D is TRBD1 (5 bases). The CDR3 runs 16 residues. CDR1 KGHSH and CDR2 LQKENI come from the germline V gene. V was pared by 8 bases and J by 0 bases, with 17 bases between.

The chain carries TRBV15 and TRBJ1-6; D possibly corresponds to TRBD1 (5 bases). The CDR3 contains 13 residues. Trimming left V 3 bases short and J 5 bases short, with 5 bases between. Germline V gene data show CDR1 as LNHNV and CDR2 as YYDKDF (reference sequence). CDR3 coding DNA: TGTGCCACCAGCAGCAGGGATAATTCACCCCTCCACTTT. It specifies CATSSRDNSPLHF.

CDR3 sequence (DNA): TGTGCCAGCAGTGAATCCCCCCGGGGGAACTATGGCTACACCTTC. Amino acids: CASSESPRGNYGYTF. The chain links TRBV6-1 to TRBJ1-2, with D maybe TRBD1 (5 bases). Per the germline V gene, CDR1 is MNHNS and CDR2 is SASEGT. The ends were cut back, 2 bases at V and 2 bases at J, with 12 bases in the middle. The CDR3 contains 15 residues.

This chain connects TRBV7-2 to TRBJ2-3; 10 positions agree with TRBD2. V lost 2 bases, J lost 4 bases, and 6 bases stayed unmatched. The CDR3 length is 16 residues. Per the germline V gene, CDR1 is SGHTA and CDR2 is FQGNSA. The CDR3 loop is CASSLLPLAGADTQYF. For the CDR3, the DNA is TGTGCCAGCAGCTTACTCCCGCTAGCGGGGGCAGATACGCAGTATTTT.

The sample holds a few counts of this clone. The rearrangement uses TRBV7-2 and TRBJ2-3; 7 nucleotides agree with TRBD1. The V segment lost 1 base and the J segment 5 bases; nucleotides outside the gene matches: 6. This CDR3 contains 15 residues. Germline V gives CDR1 SGHTA, CDR2 FQGNSA. The chain's CDR3 is CASSLDRGPRDTQYF. CDR3 sequence (DNA): TGTGCCAGCAGCTTAGATAGGGGGCCCAGAGATACGCAGTATTTT.

This chain joins TRBV28 and TRBJ1-1, with no clear D. CDR1 is MDHEN, CDR2 SYDVKM, per germline. The CDR3 loop spans 16 amino acids. Trimming left V 5 bases short and J 0 bases short, with 16 bases between. CDR3 bases: TGTGCCAGCAGTCCCTCGGACTTTGTATTGAACACTGAAGCTTTCTTT. Its translation is CASSPSDFVLNTEAFF.

The chain combines TRBV6-6 with TRBJ1-1; D gene uncertain. The CDR3 runs 12 residues. In germline, CDR1 is MNHNY, CDR2 SVGAGI (reference sequence). Trimming took 5 bases from V and 3 from J, leaving 7 bases between them. The CDR3 nucleotides are TGTGCCAGCAGTCCCGGGTACACTGAAGCTTTCTTT. It encodes CASSPGYTEAFF.

The V and J genes are TRBV5-1 and TRBJ1-1, with D unclear. Trimming removed 2 bases at V and 2 bases at J, with 10 bases between. Per germline, CDR1 SGHRS and CDR2 YFSETQ. This CDR3 spans 14 amino acids. The DNA of the CDR3 is TGCGCCAGCAGCTTAAGAGGTGACAACACTGAAGCTTTCTTT. Protein sequence: CASSLRGDNTEAFF.

The chain uses TRBV2 and TRBJ1-5, with 7 bases that match TRBD1. The germline V gene has CDR1 SNHLY and CDR2 FYNNEI. The CDR3 length is 16 residues. V shed 6 bases and J 5 bases; nucleotides not matched to a gene: 13. The CDR3, as DNA: TGTGCCAGCAGCCAAGGGACAGCCTCCCCCTATCAGCCCCAGCATTTT. It encodes CASSQGTASPYQPQHF. Together with reference TRBV2 and TRBJ1-5, the CDR3 gives the full variable domain: EPEVTQTPSHQVTQMGQEVILRCVPISNHLYFYWYRQILGQKVEFLVSFYNNEISEKSEIFDDQFSVERPDGSNFTLKIRSTKLEDSAMYFCASSQGTASPYQPQHFGDGTRLSIL.

This chain links TRBV19 with TRBJ2-5, with D perhaps matching TRBD2 (5 bases). Trimming removed 1 base at V and 5 bases at J, with 17 bases between. Germline V gene lookup returns CDR1 LNHDA and CDR2 SQIVND (reference sequence). The CDR3 runs to 16 residues. The CDR3 loop is CASSIASVGARETQYF. The DNA for the CDR3 is TGTGCCAGTAGTATAGCCTCCGTGGGAGCTAGGGAGACCCAGTACTTC.

This clone was recorded once. V usage is TRBV7-2 and J usage is TRBJ1-5; D might be TRBD1 (6 bases). Germline V gene sequence: CDR1 SGHTA, CDR2 FQGNSA. This CDR3 spans 14 amino acids. The V end lost 5 bases, the J end lost 5 bases, and 13 bases lay between the germline ends. The CDR3 sequence is CASSVFWTDQPQHF. The CDR3 DNA reads TGTGCCAGCAGCGTATTTTGGACAGATCAGCCCCAGCATTTT.

J is TRBJ2-3 and V is TRBV29-1, with 7 bases fitting TRBD2. This CDR3 has 12 residues. Germline V gene lookup returns CDR1 SQVTM and CDR2 ANQGSEA. V lost 5 bases and J lost 8; bases outside the gene matches: 7. The CDR3 DNA reads TGCAGCGTTCAGACGGGCGGGAGTACGCAGTATTTT. It encodes CSVQTGGSTQYF.